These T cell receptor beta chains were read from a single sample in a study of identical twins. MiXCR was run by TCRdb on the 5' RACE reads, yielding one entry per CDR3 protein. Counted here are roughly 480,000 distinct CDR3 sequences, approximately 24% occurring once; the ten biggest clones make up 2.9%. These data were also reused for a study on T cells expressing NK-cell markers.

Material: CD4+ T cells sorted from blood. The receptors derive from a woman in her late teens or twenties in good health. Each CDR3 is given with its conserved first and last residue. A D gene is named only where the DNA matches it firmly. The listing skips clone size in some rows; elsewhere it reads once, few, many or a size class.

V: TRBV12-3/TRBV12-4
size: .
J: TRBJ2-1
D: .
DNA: TGTGCCAGCAGTTCCCACAGGGTTGAGCAGTTCTTC
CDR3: CASSSHRVEQFF

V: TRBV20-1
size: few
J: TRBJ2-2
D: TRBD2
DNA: TGCAGTGCTATGGGCGGGAGAGCCACCGGGGAGCTGTTTTTT
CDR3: CSAMGGRATGELFF

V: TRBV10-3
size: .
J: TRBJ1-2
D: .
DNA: TGTGCCACCCGACAAGGAGGGGTTGACACCTTC
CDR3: CATRQGGVDTF

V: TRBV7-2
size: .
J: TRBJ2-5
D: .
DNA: TGTGCCAGCAGCTTAGGTGTAAGGAACAAGGAGACCCAGTACTTC
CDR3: CASSLGVRNKETQYF

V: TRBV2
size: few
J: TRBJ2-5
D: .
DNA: TGTGCCAGCAGGGGGTCGGAGACCCAGTACTTC
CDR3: CASRGSETQYF

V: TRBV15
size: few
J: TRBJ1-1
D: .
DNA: TGTGCCACCAGCAGCCGTCTGGAAACTGAAGCTTTCTTT
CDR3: CATSSRLETEAFF

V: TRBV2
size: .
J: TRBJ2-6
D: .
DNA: TGTGCCAGCAGTGTGGGGACGGTGTCTGGGGCCAACGTCCTGACTTTC
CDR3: CASSVGTVSGANVLTF

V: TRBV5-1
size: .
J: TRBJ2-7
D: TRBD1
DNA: TGCGCCAGCAGCTTTGGTGGGACAGACTACGAGCAGTACTTC
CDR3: CASSFGGTDYEQYF

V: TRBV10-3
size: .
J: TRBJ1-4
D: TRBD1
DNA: TGTGCCATCAGTGATGGCCGGGGACAGGGCGAAAAACTGTTTTTT
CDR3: CAISDGRGQGEKLFF

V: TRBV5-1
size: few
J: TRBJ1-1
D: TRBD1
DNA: TGCGCCAGCAGTTCCGGGACAGGGGGCATGGGCACTGAAGCTTTCTTT
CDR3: CASSSGTGGMGTEAFF

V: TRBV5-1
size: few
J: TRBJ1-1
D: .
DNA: TGCGCCAGCAGCGCCGGACAGCAGAACACTGAAGCTTTCTTT
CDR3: CASSAGQQNTEAFF

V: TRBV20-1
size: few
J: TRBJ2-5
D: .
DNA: TGCAGTGCAAGCCTCCCCGGGCAGGCCCAAGAGACCCAGTACTTC
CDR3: CSASLPGQAQETQYF

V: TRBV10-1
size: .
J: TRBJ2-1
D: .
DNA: TGCGCCAGCAGTGATTCAGGGACAACAGACAATGAGCAGTTCTTC
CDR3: CASSDSGTTDNEQFF

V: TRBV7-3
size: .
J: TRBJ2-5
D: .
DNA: TGTGCCAGCAGCCCTTGGGGCAGGGAAGAGACCCAGTACTTC
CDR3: CASSPWGREETQYF

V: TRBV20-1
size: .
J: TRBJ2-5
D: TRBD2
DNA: TGCAGTGCTAGGGCCCGACTAGCACTGGGGACCCAGTACTTC
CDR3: CSARARLALGTQYF

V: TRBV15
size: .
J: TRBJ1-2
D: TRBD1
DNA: TGTGCCACCAGCAAGACAGGGTCCAACTATGGCTACACCTTC
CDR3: CATSKTGSNYGYTF

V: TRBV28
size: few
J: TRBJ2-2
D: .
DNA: TGTGCCAGCAGGACACAGGGAGTAGGGAACACCGGGGAGCTGTTTTTT
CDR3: CASRTQGVGNTGELFF

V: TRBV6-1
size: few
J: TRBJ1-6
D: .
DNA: TGTGCCAGCAAGGGCAAGGGGGGCTCCTTTGCTAATTCACCCCTCCACTTT
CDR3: CASKGKGGSFANSPLHF

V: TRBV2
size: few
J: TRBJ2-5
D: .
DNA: TGTGCCACCTCAAGGCTAGCTGGGGTGCAAGAGACCCAGTACTTC
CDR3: CATSRLAGVQETQYF

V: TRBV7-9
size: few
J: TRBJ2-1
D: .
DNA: TGTGCCAGCAGCCGAACAGGGAACAATGAGCAGTTCTTC
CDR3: CASSRTGNNEQFF

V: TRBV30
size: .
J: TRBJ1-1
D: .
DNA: TGTGCCTGGAGTGTGTCCGTTGGGACTGAAGCTTTCTTT
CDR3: CAWSVSVGTEAFF

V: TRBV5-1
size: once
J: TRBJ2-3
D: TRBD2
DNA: TGCGCCAGCAGCTCGGGACTAGCGGCGTACACAGATACGCAGTATTTT
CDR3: CASSSGLAAYTDTQYF

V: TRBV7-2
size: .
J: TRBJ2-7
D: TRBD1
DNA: TGTGCCAGCAGCCCCACCGGGACAGGGGTAAGGGAGCAGTACTTC
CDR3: CASSPTGTGVREQYF

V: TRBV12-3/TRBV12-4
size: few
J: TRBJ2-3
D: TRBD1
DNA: TGTGCCAGCAGTTTGACAGGGAGCACAGATACGCAGTATTTT
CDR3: CASSLTGSTDTQYF

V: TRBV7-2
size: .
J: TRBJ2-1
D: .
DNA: TGTGCCAGCAGCGTTAGGACACTTTACAATGAGCAGTTCTTC
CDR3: CASSVRTLYNEQFF

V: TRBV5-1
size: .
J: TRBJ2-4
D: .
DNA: TGCGCCAGCTCGGACGCAACCGGGGCCAAAAACATTCAGTACTTC
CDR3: CASSDATGAKNIQYF

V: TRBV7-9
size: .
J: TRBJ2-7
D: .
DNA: TGTGCCAGCAGCTTAGAGGGTCTCCTAGCCTACGAGCAGTACTTC
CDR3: CASSLEGLLAYEQYF

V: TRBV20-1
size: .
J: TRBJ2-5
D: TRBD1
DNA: TGCAGCACTTTGGAGACAGGGGGAGAGACCCAGTACTTC
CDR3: CSTLETGGETQYF

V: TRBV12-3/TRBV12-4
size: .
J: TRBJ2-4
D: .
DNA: TGTGCCAGCAGTTTTGGGAGGGCCAAAAACATTCAGTACTTC
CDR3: CASSFGRAKNIQYF

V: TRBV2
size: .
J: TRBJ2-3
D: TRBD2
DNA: TGTGCCAGCAGACTAGCGGGCTGGGGCACAGATACGCAGTATTTT
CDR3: CASRLAGWGTDTQYF